Shown below are 20 T cell receptor beta chains from a single sample sequenced in a study of cytomegalovirus exposure and HLA in healthy donors. This PCR relied on a set of 60 Vbeta primers and 13 Jbeta primers. Assay: immunoSEQ multiplex PCR; the TCRdb copy retains only in-frame clones and omits some. The table has 150,000 to 200,000 clones, roughly 78% seen once; the top ten hold around 6.8%. What was sequenced was PBMCs. The receptors were sampled from a middle-aged man in good health and CMV-seropositive.

The rearrangement joins TRBV18 to TRBJ2-7, with D possibly matching TRBD2 (6 bases). V was pared by 1 base and J by 4 bases, with 20 bases between. Germline loops: CDR1 KGHSH, CDR2 LQKENI. The CDR3 spans 17 residues. The CDR3 nucleotides are TGTGCCAGCTCACCACGTTCAACGCGAACGGGAGCGTACGAGCAGTACTTC. Protein: CASSPRSTRTGAYEQYF. Full variable domain (rest looked up from reference TRBV18 and TRBJ2-7): NAGVMQNPRHLVRRRGQEARLRCSPMKGHSHVYWYRQLPEEGLKFMVYLQKENIIDESGMPKERFSAEFPKEGPSILRIQQVVRGDSAAYFCASSPRSTRTGAYEQYFGPGTRLTVT.

V and J are TRBV11-2 and TRBJ2-2; D possibly corresponds to TRBD1 (6 bases). V was shortened by 6 bases and J by 6 bases, with 14 bases between the two germline ends. Germline V CDR1 and CDR2: SGHAT, FQNNGV. The CDR3 is 14 amino acids. The CDR3 protein is CASRLQGFSGELFF. The CDR3 bases are TGTGCCAGCAGACTACAGGGATTCTCCGGGGAGCTGTTTTTT.

V and J are TRBV27 and TRBJ2-5, with D possibly matching TRBD2 (6 bases). V was pared by 5 bases and J by 5 bases, with 12 bases between. The CDR3 is made up of 13 amino acids. Germline V gene lookup returns CDR1 MNHEY and CDR2 SMNVEV (reference sequence). The CDR3 nucleotides are TGTGCCAGCAGTACCCCGGAGGGGGAGACCCAGTACTTC. Protein sequence: CASSTPEGETQYF.

The rearrangement joins TRBV19 to TRBJ2-1; TRBD1 might be the D (6 bases). The CDR3 runs to 14 residues. With 3 bases removed from V and 3 bases from J, the gap between germline ends came to 9 bases. Germline lookup yields CDR1 LNHDA and CDR2 SQIVND (reference sequence). This CDR3 is CASSIATGYNEQFF. The CDR3, as DNA: TGTGCCAGTAGTATTGCGACAGGCTACAATGAGCAGTTCTTC. Full variable domain (remainder filled in from reference TRBV19 and TRBJ2-1): DGGITQSPKYLFRKEGQNVTLSCEQNLNHDAMYWYRQDPGQGLRLIYYSQIVNDFQKGDIAEGYSVSREKKESFPLTVTSAQKNPTAFYLCASSIATGYNEQFFGPGTRLTVL.

The CDR3 DNA reads TGTGCCAGCAGTGAACAGGGAAGCACTGAAGCTTTCTTT. It translates to CASSEQGSTEAFF. The chain is built from TRBV6-5 and TRBJ1-1; D is possibly TRBD1 (6 bases). Trimming stripped 5 bases from V and 4 bases from J, with 11 bases between. The CDR3 contains 13 residues. Germline assignment: CDR1 MNHEY and CDR2 SVGAGI.

The chain couples TRBV27 to TRBJ2-7, with TRBD1 as a possible D gene (6 bases). Trimming cost V 7 bases and J 2 bases, with 12 bases left between them. Germline V gene sequence: CDR1 MNHEY, CDR2 SMNVEV (reference sequence). The CDR3 loop spans 13 amino acids. The DNA for the CDR3 is TGTGCCAGCACCGACAGGTTTACCTACGAGCAGTACTTC. It specifies CASTDRFTYEQYF.

The chain carries TRBV6-1 and TRBJ1-5; D might be TRBD1 (6 bases). The CDR3 totals 16 residues. Trimming stripped 4 bases from V and 0 bases from J, with 13 bases between. Germline CDR1 MNHNS, CDR2 SASEGT. CDR3 protein: CASSAFETGSNQPQHF. The CDR3 DNA reads TGTGCCAGCAGTGCCTTTGAGACAGGTAGCAATCAGCCCCAGCATTTT.

The sample holds a few counts of this clone. The chain employs TRBV11-3 and TRBJ2-3; TRBD2 might be the D (5 bases). The length of the CDR3 is 13 residues. Germline V lookup: CDR1 SGHNT, CDR2 YENEEA. Trimming stripped 5 bases from V and 5 bases from J, with 11 bases between. The CDR3 DNA sequence: TGTGCCAGCAGCCCGACGAGCGGAGATACGCAGTATTTT. This translates into CASSPTSGDTQYF.

The chain recombines TRBV2 with TRBJ1-2; 11 bases fit TRBD1. Per germline, CDR1 SNHLY and CDR2 FYNNEI. The CDR3 runs to 15 residues. The ends lost 4 bases at V and 5 bases at J; junction bases unmatched: 6. The CDR3, as DNA: TGTGCCAGCAGTGTCGGGACAGGGGGGGTTTATGGCTACACCTTC. This encodes CASSVGTGGVYGYTF.

This sequence joins TRBV7-2 and TRBJ2-7, with a tentative D call TRBD2 (6 bases). The V gene's germline CDR1 is SGHTA and CDR2 FQGNSA. CDR3 size: 15 residues. Trimming removed 0 bases at V and 3 bases at J, with 12 bases between. The CDR3, as DNA: TGTGCCAGCAGCTTAGCGCTCGGGACTGTCTACGAGCAGTACTTC. Encoded protein: CASSLALGTVYEQYF.

The chain links TRBV6-5 to TRBJ1-2; weak D call: TRBD1 (5 bases). Trimming cost V 7 bases and J 4 bases, with 19 bases left between them. Germline loops: CDR1 MNHEY, CDR2 SVGAGI. CDR3 length equals 15 residues. The CDR3 nucleotides read TGTGCCAGCACCAATGGGGCGGGGGGACCCTATGGCTACACCTTC. As protein: CASTNGAGGPYGYTF.

This clone was seen just once. The genes are TRBV27 and TRBJ1-1, with 9 bases identical to TRBD1. Per the germline V gene, CDR1 is MNHEY and CDR2 is SMNVEV (reference sequence). The CDR3 consists of 18 residues. V trimming: 2 bases; J trimming: 4 bases; junction bases outside the gene matches: 14. CDR3 residues: CASSLQLLGTGSSTEAFF. In nucleotides, the CDR3 is TGTGCCAGCAGTTTACAGTTACTTGGGACAGGGTCAAGCACTGAAGCTTTCTTT.

This chain links TRBV10-1 with TRBJ2-5, with 7 nucleotides matching TRBD2. This CDR3 comprises 15 residues. Germline values: CDR1 WNHNN, CDR2 SYGVQD (reference sequence). After removal of 6 bases from V and 7 bases from J, the junction contained 14 bases not matched to a gene. CDR3 coding DNA: TGCGCCAGCAGGGACTCGGAGCGGGGATGTGGGACCCAGTACTTC. It yields the protein CASRDSERGCGTQYF.

J is TRBJ2-5 and V is TRBV29-1; TRBD2 matches at 9 bases. Trimming took 5 bases from V and 1 from J; bases not matched to a gene: 11. This CDR3 contains 16 residues. Germline CDR1 and CDR2: SQVTM and ANQGSEA. CDR3 sequence reads: CSVFGMSGGLQETQYF. The CDR3 DNA sequence: TGCAGCGTTTTTGGAATGAGCGGGGGGCTCCAAGAGACCCAGTACTTC.

This chain connects TRBV9 to TRBJ2-7, with 7 bases lining up with TRBD2. Trimming at V came to 0 bases and at J to 4 bases, leaving 10 bases not matched to a gene. The CDR3 loop spans 16 amino acids. The germline V gene encodes CDR1 SGDLS and CDR2 YYNGEE. The CDR3: CASSVEGAGNGYEQYF. The DNA of the CDR3 is TGTGCCAGCAGCGTAGAAGGAGCGGGGAACGGTTACGAGCAGTACTTC.

In its sample, this clone was seen once. Germline is not matched at one junction end, which may reflect a read error. The J gene is TRBJ2-5, the V gene TRBV7-7, with TRBD1 as a possible D gene (6 bases). The CDR3 runs to 13 residues. Germline values: CDR1 SSHAT, CDR2 FNYEAQ (reference sequence). DNA of the CDR3: TGTGCTAGCAGCTTAGGGGACAAAGGGACCCAGTACTTC. Its protein product is CASSLGDKGTQYF.

The chain recombines TRBV6-5 with TRBJ2-3; D perhaps matches TRBD1 (5 bases). Looked up from germline, CDR1 is MNHEY and CDR2 is SVGAGI. This CDR3 spans 14 amino acids. The ends were cut back, 6 bases at V and 0 bases at J, with 10 bases in the middle. In nucleotides, the CDR3 is TGTGCCAGCAGACAGGACCTAAGCACAGATACGCAGTATTTT. It codes for CASRQDLSTDTQYF.

The chain combines TRBV7-3 with TRBJ1-3; no definite D call. The CDR3 has 13 residues. Trimming cost V 5 bases and J 3 bases, with 8 bases left between them. Germline CDR1 is SGHTA and CDR2 is FQGTGA. CDR3 DNA sequence: TGTGCCAGCAGCCCCTCTAATGGAAACACCATATATTTT. It is translated as CASSPSNGNTIYF.

The CDR3 here is CASSLWVRLHTEAFF. As DNA, the CDR3 is TGCGCCAGCAGCTTGTGGGTCAGGCTTCACACTGAAGCTTTCTTT. This sequence joins TRBV5-1 and TRBJ1-1; D is unresolved. Germline V gene lookup returns CDR1 SGHRS and CDR2 YFSETQ. The CDR3 length is 15 residues. V gave up 1 base and J gave up 3 bases, with 13 bases separating them. Full variable domain (outside the CDR3, taken from reference TRBV5-1 and TRBJ1-1): KAGVTQTPRYLIKTRGQQVTLSCSPISGHRSVSWYQQTPGQGLQFLFEYFSETQRNKGNFPGRFSGRQFSNSRSEMNVSTLELGDSALYLCASSLWVRLHTEAFFGQGTRLTVV.

The chain combines TRBV2 with TRBJ1-5; D may be TRBD1 (6 bases). The ends were cut back, 2 bases at V and 2 bases at J, with 10 bases in the middle. From germline, CDR1 is SNHLY and CDR2 FYNNEI. The CDR3 length is 15 residues. CDR3 sequence (DNA): TGTGCCAGCAGTGAAAGGGGGTTGGGCAATCAGCCCCAGCATTTT. Residues: CASSERGLGNQPQHF.